The present T cell receptor beta chain was sequenced within a study of Ad26.COV2.S vaccination and SARS-CoV-2 variants. Whole-study findings and limits: Higher spike-specific TCR breadth was found in vaccine recipients than in placebo recipients.

This CDR3 contains 15 residues. Germline V CDR1 and CDR2: SGHVS, FQNEAQ. Trimming pared 5 bases from V and 3 bases from J, leaving 14 bases between. Regarding treatment: around 19 received Ad26.COV2.S at low or high dose, single or two shots; about 5 received placebo; per-sample allocation not given. Samples analyzed were those drawn on day 63 after the first vaccine or placebo injection. Profiled with immunoSEQ multiplex PCR; TCRdb holds only in-frame clones, not every one. The table shows 300,000 to 400,000 clones, with around nine tenths occurring only once. A note on this clone: Antigen: not known.

The receptor's source is a person between 18 and 59 years old who received the Ad26.COV2.S COVID-19 vaccine or a placebo. The sequenced sample was peripheral blood, obtained in a trial of Ad26.COV2.S vaccine versus placebo. The chain carries TRBV7-8 and TRBJ1-5; a possible D gene is TRBD1 (6 bases). The CDR3 DNA follows: TGTGCCAGCAGCCCCGATCACAGGGACAATCAGCCCCAGCATTTT. Its translation is CASSPDHRDNQPQHF.